This T cell receptor beta chain is from a study of blood T cells in healthy people across ages. Combining a sample-barcoded 5' primer with a J-beta primer mix, a second PCR ran for about 6 to 11 cycles. TCRdb used MiXCR to reprocess the 5' RACE reads, holding one entry per CDR3 protein. Of 800,000 to 950,000 distinct CDR3 sequences detected, roughly 43% appear once; the ten largest clones hold around an eighth. CDR1 and CDR2 (germline): SGHRS, YFSETQ. This CDR3 has 14 residues. This clonotype showed up just once. The sample taken for sequencing was blood. The rearrangement joins TRBV5-1 to TRBJ2-4; 10 nucleotides match TRBD1. The J call may be mistaken, given a closer DNA end match to TRBJ2-7. This TCR derives from a man aged 25 to 40 in good health. CDR3 in DNA: TGCGCCAGCAGCTGGGGGACAGGGGATTACGAGCAGTACTTC. It specifies CASSWGTGDYEQYF.